A selection of T cell receptor beta chains follows, all from one sample in a study of blood T cell repertoires in COVID-19. The repertoire was sequenced with immunoSEQ multiplex PCR; TCRdb's copy has only in-frame clones and lacks some. Among 390,000 or so clones listed, 85% to 90% were seen once. The sequencing sample was made of PBMCs or T cells enriched from blood (not recorded which). Receptors were obtained from a man younger than 35 who had recovered from COVID-19. Each CDR3 is given with its conserved first and last residue. The D gene is left open where the match is weak. Size is stated for part of the rows, as once, few or many counts, or as a class when the clone is expanded.

CDR3	DNA	V	J	D	size
CASSLEPPREYF	TGTGCCAGCAGCTTGGAACCCCCGAGGGAGTACTTC	TRBV5-5	TRBJ2-7	-	-
CATSREQGIHEQYF	TGTGCCACCAGCAGAGAGCAGGGGATCCACGAGCAGTACTTC	TRBV15	TRBJ2-7	-	-
CASGIGGPLLNTEAFF	TGTGCCAGCGGTATAGGGGGACCGCTATTGAACACTGAAGCTTTCTTT	TRBV28	TRBJ1-1	-	-
CATSSSGTSVIYEQYF	TGTGCCACCAGCAGCTCCGGGACTAGTGTAATTTACGAGCAGTACTTC	TRBV15	TRBJ2-7	TRBD2	-
CASSIVGRNKGEQFF	TGTGCCAGTAGTATAGTCGGGAGGAATAAGGGTGAGCAGTTCTTC	TRBV19	TRBJ2-1	TRBD2	once
CASSFTGRTGTYEQYF	TGCGCCAGCAGCTTTACGGGGAGGACAGGGACCTACGAGCAGTACTTC	TRBV5-1	TRBJ2-7	TRBD1	once
CASSLVPGGTDTQYF	TGTGCCAGCAGCTTGGTCCCCGGGGGCACAGATACGCAGTATTTT	TRBV5-6	TRBJ2-3	-	-
CASSYIAGGTPETQYF	TGTGCCAGCAGTTATATTGCGGGAGGGACTCCAGAGACCCAGTACTTC	TRBV6-2/TRBV6-3	TRBJ2-5	TRBD2	-
CSVYSGTNYGYTF	TGCAGCGTCTACTCCGGGACAAACTATGGCTACACCTTC	TRBV29-1	TRBJ1-2	-	-
CASSLDGTRSDTQYF	TGTGCCAGCAGCCTAGATGGGACTAGGTCGGATACGCAGTATTTT	TRBV7-9	TRBJ2-3	TRBD2	-
CASTSGGATYATIYF	TGTGCCAGTACCAGCGGAGGGGCGACCTATGCCACCATATATTTT	TRBV19	TRBJ1-3	-	-
CATSTLAGVLQERETQYF	TGTGCCACCAGCACACTAGCGGGAGTCCTGCAGGAGCGAGAGACCCAGTACTTC	TRBV15	TRBJ2-5	TRBD2	-
CASSSLSSYEQYF	TGTGCCAGCAGTTCCCTAAGCTCCTACGAGCAGTACTTC	TRBV6-2/TRBV6-3	TRBJ2-7	-	-
CASYTQGSEAFF	TGTGCCTCCTATACCCAGGGATCTGAAGCTTTCTTT	TRBV28	TRBJ1-1	-	-
CASSGTGGSYNEQFF	TGCGCCAGCAGCGGGACGGGGGGATCCTACAATGAGCAGTTCTTC	TRBV5-1	TRBJ2-1	TRBD2	-
CASSQGSSGANVLTF	TGTGCCAGCAGCCAAGGGAGTTCAGGGGCCAACGTCCTGACTTTC	TRBV7-7	TRBJ2-6	-	-
CSPRGNEQYF	TGCAGTCCCCGAGGGAACGAGCAGTACTTC	TRBV20-1	TRBJ2-7	-	-
CASRPAVTTNEKLFF	TGTGCCAGCAGACCCGCAGTTACAACTAATGAAAAACTGTTTTTT	TRBV6-5	TRBJ1-4	-	-
CASSSGGTDRLKAFF	TGCGCCAGCAGCTCAGGTGGAACCGACAGGCTAAAAGCTTTCTTT	TRBV5-1	TRBJ1-1	-	-
CASSSRTLNTEAFF	TGTGCCAGCAGCTCACGGACACTTAACACTGAAGCTTTCTTT	TRBV7-2	TRBJ1-1	-	-
CASRDRQGAGGYTF	TGCGCCAGCAGGGACCGACAGGGGGCAGGCGGCTACACCTTC	TRBV5-1	TRBJ1-2	TRBD1	-
CAWSSLNPYNSPLHF	TGTGCCTGGAGTTCCCTAAACCCTTATAATTCACCCCTCCACTTT	TRBV30	TRBJ1-6	-	-
CASSYRTGGTYGYTF	TGTGCCAGCAGTTACCGGACAGGGGGCACCTATGGCTACACCTTC	TRBV6-5	TRBJ1-2	TRBD1	-
CASSPQGLNTEAFF	TGCGCCAGCAGCCCCCAGGGGTTGAACACTGAAGCTTTCTTT	TRBV5-1	TRBJ1-1	-	once
CASGFENSPLHF	TGTGCTAGTGGTTTCGAGAATTCACCCCTCCACTTT	TRBV12-5	TRBJ1-6	-	-
CASSFGQLTYGYTF	TGCGCCAGCAGCTTCGGACAGCTCACGTATGGCTACACCTTC	TRBV5-1	TRBJ1-2	-	once